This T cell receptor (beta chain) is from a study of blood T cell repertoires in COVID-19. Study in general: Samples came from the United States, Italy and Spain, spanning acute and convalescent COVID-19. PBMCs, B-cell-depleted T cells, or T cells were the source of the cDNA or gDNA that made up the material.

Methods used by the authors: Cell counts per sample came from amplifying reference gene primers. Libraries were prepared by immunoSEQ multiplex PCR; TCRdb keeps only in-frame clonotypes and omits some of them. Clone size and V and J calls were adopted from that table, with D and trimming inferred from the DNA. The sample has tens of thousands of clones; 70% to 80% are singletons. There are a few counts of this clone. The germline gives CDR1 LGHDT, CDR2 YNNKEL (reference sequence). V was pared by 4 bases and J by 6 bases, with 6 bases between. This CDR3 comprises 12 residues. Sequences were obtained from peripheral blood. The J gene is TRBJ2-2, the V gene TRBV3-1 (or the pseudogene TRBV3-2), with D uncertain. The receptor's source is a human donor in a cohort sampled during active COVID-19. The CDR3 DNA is TGTGCCAGCAGCCCCCTTGCCGGGGAGCTGTTTTTT. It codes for CASSPLAGELFF.